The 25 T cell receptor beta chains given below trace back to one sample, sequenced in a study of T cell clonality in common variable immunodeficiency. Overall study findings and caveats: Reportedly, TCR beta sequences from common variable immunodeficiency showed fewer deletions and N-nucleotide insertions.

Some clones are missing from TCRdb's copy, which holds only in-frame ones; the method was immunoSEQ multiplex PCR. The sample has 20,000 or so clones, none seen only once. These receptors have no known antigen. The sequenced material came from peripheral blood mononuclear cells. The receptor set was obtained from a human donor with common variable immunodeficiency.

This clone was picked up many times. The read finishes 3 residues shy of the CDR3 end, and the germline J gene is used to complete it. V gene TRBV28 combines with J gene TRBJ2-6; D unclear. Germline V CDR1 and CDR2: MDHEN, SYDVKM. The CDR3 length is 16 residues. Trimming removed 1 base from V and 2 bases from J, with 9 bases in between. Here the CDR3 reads CASSLFDTTGANVLTF. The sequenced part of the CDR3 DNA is TGTGCCAGCAGTTTATTCGACACCACTGGGGCCAACGTC.

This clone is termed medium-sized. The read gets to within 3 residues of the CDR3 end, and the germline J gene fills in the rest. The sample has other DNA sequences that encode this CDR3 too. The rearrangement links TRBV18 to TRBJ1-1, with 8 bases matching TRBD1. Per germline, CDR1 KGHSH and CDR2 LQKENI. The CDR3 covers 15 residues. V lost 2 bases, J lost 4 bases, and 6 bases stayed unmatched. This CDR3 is CASSPSGQGGTEAFF. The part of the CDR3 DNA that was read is TGTGCCAGCTCACCATCTGGACAGGGAGGCACTGAA.

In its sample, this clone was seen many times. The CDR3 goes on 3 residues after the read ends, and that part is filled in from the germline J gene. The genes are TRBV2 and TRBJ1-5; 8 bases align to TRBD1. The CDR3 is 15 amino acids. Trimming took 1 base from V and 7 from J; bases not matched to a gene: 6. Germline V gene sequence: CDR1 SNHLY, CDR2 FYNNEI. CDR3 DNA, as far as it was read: TGTGCCAGCAGTGAAGGGACAGGGCAGGAACAGCCC. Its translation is CASSEGTGQEQP. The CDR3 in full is CASSEGTGQEQPQHF.

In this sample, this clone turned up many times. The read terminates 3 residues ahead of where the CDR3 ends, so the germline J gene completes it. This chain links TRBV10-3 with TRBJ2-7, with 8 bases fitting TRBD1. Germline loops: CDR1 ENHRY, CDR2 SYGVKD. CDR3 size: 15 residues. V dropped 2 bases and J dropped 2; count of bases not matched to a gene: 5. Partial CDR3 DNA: TGTGCCATCAGTGAGAATCAGGGGGCCCCCTACGAG. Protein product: CAISENQGAPYE. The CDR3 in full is CAISENQGAPYEQYF.

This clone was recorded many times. The part of the CDR3 DNA that was read is TGTGCCATCACGGCGGGAGGCCAAGGTACCAATGAG. Residues: CAITAGGQGTNE. The whole CDR3 protein reads CAITAGGQGTNEQFF. The chain joins TRBV10-3 to TRBJ2-1; 8 bases are shared with TRBD2. Read data end 3 residues before the CDR3 end; the end is taken from the germline J gene. The CDR3 contains 15 residues. Germline V gives CDR1 ENHRY, CDR2 SYGVKD. V lost 7 bases and J lost 6; bases outside the gene matches: 11.

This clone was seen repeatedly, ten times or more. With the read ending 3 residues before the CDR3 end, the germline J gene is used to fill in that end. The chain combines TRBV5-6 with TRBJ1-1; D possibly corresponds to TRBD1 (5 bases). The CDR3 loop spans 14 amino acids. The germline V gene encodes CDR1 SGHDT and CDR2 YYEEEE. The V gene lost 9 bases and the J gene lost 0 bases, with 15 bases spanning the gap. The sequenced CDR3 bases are TGTGCCACCCAGCCTGGGGCTGTGAACACTGAA. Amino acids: CATQPGAVNTE. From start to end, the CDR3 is CATQPGAVNTEAFF.

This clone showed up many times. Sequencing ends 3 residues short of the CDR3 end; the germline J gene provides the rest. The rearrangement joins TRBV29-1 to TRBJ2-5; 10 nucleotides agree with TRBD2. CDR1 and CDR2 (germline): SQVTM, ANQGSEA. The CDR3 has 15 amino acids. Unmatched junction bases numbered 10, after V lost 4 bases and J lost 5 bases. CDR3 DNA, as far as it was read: TGCAGCGTTGCCCTAGCGGGAGTACGGGGCGAGACC. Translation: CSVALAGVRGET. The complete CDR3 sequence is CSVALAGVRGETQYF.

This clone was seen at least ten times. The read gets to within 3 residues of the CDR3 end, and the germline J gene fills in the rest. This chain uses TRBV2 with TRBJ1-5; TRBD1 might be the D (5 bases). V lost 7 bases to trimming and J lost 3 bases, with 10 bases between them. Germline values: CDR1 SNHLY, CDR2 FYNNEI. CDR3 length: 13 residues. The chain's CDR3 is CASMIGANQPQHF. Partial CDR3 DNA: TGTGCCAGCATGATTGGGGCCAATCAGCCC.

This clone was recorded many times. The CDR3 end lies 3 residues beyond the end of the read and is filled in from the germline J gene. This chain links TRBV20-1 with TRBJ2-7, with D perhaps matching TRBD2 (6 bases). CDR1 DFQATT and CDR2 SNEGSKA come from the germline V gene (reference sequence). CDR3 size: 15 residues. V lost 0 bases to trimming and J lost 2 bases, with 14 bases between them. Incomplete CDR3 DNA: TGCAGTGCTAGAGAGCCAGGGACTCACCCCTACGAG. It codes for CSAREPGTHPYE. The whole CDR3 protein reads CSAREPGTHPYEQYF.

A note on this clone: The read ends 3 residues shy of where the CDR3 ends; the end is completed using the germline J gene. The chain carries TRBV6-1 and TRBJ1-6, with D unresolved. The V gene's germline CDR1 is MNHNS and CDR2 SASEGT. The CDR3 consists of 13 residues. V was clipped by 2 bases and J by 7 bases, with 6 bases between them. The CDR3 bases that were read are TGTGCCAGCAGTGAACCCCAGAATTCACCC. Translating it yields CASSEPQNSP. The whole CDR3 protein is CASSEPQNSPLHF.

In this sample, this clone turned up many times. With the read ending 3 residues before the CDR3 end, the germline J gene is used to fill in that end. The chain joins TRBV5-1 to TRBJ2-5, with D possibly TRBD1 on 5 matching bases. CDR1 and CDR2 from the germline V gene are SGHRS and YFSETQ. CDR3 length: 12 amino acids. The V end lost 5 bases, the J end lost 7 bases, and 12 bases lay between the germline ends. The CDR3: CASSQDQGTQYF. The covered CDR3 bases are TGCGCCAGCAGTCAAGACCAGGGGACC.

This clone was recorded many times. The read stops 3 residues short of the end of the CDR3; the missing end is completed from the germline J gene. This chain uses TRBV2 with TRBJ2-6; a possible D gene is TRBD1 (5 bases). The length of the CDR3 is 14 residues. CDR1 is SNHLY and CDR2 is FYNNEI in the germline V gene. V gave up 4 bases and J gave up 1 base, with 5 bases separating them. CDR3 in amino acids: CASSGQSGANVLTF. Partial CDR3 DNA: TGTGCCAGCAGTGGACAGTCTGGGGCCAACGTC.

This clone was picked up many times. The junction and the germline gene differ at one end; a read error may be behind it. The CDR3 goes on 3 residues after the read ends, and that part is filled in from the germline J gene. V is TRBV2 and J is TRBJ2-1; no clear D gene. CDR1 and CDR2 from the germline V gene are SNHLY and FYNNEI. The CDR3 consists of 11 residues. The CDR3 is CASSGYDEQFF. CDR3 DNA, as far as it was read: TGTGCCAGCAGTGGCTACGATGAG.

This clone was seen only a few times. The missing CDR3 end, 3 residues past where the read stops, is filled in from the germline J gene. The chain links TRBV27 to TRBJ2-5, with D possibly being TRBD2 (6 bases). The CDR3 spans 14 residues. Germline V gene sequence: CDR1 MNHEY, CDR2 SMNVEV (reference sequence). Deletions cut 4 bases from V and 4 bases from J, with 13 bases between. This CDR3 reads CASSSLGGRETQYF. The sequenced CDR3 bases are TGTGCCAGCAGTTCACTGGGGGGTAGAGAGACC.

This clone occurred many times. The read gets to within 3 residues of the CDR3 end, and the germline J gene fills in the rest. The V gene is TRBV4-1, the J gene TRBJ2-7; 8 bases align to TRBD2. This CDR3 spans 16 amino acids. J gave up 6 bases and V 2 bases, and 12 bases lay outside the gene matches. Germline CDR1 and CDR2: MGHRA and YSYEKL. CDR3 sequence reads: CASSQTSGDPPTEQYF. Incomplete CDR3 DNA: TGCGCCAGCAGCCAAACTAGCGGAGACCCTCCTACCGAG.

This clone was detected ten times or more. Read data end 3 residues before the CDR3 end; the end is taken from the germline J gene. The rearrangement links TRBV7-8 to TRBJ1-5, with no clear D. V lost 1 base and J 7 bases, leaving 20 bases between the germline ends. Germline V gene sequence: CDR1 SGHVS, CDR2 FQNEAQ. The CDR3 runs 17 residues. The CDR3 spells CASSLEGGLLSGQPQHF. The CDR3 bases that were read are TGTGCCAGCAGCTTAGAGGGAGGACTACTATCGGGGCAGCCC.

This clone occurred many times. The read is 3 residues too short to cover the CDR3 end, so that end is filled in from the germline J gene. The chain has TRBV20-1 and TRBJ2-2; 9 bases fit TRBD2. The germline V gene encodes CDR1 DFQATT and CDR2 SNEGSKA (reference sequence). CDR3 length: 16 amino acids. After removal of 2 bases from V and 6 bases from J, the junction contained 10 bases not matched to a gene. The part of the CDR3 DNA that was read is TGCAGTGCTAGACCTCCCGGGACTAGCATAGCCGGGGAG. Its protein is CSARPPGTSIAGE. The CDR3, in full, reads CSARPPGTSIAGELFF.

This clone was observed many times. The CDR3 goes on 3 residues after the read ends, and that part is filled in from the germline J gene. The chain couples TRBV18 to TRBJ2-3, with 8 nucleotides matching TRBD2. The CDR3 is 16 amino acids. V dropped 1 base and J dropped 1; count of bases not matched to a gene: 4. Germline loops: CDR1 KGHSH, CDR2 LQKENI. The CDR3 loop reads CASSPLGSGGTDTQYF. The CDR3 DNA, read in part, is TGTGCCAGCTCACCACTTGGTAGCGGGGGCACAGATACG.

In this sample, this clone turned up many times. Incomplete CDR3 DNA: TGTGCCAGCAGCGCAGACAGGTTTAATGAAAAA. Protein: CASSADRFNEK. Given in full, the CDR3 is CASSADRFNEKLFF. V and J are TRBV7-9 and TRBJ1-4; TRBD1 might be the D (6 bases). The sequence runs out 3 residues before the end of the CDR3; the remainder is reconstructed from the germline J gene. The V end was cut by 5 bases, the J end by 4 bases, with 11 bases between. The CDR3 contains 14 residues. CDR1 is SEHNR and CDR2 is FQNEAQ in the germline V gene (reference sequence).

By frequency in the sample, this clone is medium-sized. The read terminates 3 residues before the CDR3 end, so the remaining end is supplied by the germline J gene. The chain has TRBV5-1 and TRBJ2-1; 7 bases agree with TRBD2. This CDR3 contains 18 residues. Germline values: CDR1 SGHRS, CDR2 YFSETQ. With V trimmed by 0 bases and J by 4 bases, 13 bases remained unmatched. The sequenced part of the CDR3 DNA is TGCGCCAGCAGCTTGGCCCGAGGCGGGGGAACCCCATACAATGAG. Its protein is CASSLARGGGTPYNE. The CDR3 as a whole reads CASSLARGGGTPYNEQFF.

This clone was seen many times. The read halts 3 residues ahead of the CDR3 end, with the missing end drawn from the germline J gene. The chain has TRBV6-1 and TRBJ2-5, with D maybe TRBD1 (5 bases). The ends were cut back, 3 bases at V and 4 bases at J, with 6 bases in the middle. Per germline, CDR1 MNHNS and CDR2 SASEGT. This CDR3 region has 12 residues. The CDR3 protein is CASSEQGETQYF. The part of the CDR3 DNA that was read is TGTGCCAGCAGTGAGCAGGGAGAGACC.

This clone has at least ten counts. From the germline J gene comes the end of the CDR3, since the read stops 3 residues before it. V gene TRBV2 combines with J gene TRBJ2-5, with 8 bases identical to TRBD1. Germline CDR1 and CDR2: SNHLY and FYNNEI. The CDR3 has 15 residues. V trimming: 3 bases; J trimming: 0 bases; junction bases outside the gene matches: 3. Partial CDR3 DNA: TGTGCCAGCAGTGATGGGACAGGAGACCAAGAGACC. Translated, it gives CASSDGTGDQET. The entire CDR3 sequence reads CASSDGTGDQETQYF.

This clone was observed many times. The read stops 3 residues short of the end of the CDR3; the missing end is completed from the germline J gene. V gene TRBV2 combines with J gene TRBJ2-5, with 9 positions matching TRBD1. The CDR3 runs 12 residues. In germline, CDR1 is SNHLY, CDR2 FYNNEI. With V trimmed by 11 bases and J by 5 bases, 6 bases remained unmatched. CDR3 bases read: TGTGCCGGCAAGACAGGGGGGGAGACC. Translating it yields CAGKTGGET. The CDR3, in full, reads CAGKTGGETQYF.

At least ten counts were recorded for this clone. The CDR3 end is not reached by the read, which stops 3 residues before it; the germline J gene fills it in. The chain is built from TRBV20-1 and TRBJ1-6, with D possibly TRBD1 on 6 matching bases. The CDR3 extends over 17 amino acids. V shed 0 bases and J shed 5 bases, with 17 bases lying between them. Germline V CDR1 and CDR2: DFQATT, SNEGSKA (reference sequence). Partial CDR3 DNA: TGCAGTGCTAGAGATATAGGGCAGGGGCGCAATAATTCACCC. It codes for CSARDIGQGRNNSP. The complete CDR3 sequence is CSARDIGQGRNNSPLHF.

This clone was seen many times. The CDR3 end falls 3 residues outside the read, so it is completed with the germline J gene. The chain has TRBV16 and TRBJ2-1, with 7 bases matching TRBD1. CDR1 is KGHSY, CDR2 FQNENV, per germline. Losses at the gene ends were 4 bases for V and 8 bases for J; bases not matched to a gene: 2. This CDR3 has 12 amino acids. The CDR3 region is CASSPTGDEQFF. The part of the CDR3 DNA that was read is TGTGCCAGCAGCCCTACAGGGGATGAG.